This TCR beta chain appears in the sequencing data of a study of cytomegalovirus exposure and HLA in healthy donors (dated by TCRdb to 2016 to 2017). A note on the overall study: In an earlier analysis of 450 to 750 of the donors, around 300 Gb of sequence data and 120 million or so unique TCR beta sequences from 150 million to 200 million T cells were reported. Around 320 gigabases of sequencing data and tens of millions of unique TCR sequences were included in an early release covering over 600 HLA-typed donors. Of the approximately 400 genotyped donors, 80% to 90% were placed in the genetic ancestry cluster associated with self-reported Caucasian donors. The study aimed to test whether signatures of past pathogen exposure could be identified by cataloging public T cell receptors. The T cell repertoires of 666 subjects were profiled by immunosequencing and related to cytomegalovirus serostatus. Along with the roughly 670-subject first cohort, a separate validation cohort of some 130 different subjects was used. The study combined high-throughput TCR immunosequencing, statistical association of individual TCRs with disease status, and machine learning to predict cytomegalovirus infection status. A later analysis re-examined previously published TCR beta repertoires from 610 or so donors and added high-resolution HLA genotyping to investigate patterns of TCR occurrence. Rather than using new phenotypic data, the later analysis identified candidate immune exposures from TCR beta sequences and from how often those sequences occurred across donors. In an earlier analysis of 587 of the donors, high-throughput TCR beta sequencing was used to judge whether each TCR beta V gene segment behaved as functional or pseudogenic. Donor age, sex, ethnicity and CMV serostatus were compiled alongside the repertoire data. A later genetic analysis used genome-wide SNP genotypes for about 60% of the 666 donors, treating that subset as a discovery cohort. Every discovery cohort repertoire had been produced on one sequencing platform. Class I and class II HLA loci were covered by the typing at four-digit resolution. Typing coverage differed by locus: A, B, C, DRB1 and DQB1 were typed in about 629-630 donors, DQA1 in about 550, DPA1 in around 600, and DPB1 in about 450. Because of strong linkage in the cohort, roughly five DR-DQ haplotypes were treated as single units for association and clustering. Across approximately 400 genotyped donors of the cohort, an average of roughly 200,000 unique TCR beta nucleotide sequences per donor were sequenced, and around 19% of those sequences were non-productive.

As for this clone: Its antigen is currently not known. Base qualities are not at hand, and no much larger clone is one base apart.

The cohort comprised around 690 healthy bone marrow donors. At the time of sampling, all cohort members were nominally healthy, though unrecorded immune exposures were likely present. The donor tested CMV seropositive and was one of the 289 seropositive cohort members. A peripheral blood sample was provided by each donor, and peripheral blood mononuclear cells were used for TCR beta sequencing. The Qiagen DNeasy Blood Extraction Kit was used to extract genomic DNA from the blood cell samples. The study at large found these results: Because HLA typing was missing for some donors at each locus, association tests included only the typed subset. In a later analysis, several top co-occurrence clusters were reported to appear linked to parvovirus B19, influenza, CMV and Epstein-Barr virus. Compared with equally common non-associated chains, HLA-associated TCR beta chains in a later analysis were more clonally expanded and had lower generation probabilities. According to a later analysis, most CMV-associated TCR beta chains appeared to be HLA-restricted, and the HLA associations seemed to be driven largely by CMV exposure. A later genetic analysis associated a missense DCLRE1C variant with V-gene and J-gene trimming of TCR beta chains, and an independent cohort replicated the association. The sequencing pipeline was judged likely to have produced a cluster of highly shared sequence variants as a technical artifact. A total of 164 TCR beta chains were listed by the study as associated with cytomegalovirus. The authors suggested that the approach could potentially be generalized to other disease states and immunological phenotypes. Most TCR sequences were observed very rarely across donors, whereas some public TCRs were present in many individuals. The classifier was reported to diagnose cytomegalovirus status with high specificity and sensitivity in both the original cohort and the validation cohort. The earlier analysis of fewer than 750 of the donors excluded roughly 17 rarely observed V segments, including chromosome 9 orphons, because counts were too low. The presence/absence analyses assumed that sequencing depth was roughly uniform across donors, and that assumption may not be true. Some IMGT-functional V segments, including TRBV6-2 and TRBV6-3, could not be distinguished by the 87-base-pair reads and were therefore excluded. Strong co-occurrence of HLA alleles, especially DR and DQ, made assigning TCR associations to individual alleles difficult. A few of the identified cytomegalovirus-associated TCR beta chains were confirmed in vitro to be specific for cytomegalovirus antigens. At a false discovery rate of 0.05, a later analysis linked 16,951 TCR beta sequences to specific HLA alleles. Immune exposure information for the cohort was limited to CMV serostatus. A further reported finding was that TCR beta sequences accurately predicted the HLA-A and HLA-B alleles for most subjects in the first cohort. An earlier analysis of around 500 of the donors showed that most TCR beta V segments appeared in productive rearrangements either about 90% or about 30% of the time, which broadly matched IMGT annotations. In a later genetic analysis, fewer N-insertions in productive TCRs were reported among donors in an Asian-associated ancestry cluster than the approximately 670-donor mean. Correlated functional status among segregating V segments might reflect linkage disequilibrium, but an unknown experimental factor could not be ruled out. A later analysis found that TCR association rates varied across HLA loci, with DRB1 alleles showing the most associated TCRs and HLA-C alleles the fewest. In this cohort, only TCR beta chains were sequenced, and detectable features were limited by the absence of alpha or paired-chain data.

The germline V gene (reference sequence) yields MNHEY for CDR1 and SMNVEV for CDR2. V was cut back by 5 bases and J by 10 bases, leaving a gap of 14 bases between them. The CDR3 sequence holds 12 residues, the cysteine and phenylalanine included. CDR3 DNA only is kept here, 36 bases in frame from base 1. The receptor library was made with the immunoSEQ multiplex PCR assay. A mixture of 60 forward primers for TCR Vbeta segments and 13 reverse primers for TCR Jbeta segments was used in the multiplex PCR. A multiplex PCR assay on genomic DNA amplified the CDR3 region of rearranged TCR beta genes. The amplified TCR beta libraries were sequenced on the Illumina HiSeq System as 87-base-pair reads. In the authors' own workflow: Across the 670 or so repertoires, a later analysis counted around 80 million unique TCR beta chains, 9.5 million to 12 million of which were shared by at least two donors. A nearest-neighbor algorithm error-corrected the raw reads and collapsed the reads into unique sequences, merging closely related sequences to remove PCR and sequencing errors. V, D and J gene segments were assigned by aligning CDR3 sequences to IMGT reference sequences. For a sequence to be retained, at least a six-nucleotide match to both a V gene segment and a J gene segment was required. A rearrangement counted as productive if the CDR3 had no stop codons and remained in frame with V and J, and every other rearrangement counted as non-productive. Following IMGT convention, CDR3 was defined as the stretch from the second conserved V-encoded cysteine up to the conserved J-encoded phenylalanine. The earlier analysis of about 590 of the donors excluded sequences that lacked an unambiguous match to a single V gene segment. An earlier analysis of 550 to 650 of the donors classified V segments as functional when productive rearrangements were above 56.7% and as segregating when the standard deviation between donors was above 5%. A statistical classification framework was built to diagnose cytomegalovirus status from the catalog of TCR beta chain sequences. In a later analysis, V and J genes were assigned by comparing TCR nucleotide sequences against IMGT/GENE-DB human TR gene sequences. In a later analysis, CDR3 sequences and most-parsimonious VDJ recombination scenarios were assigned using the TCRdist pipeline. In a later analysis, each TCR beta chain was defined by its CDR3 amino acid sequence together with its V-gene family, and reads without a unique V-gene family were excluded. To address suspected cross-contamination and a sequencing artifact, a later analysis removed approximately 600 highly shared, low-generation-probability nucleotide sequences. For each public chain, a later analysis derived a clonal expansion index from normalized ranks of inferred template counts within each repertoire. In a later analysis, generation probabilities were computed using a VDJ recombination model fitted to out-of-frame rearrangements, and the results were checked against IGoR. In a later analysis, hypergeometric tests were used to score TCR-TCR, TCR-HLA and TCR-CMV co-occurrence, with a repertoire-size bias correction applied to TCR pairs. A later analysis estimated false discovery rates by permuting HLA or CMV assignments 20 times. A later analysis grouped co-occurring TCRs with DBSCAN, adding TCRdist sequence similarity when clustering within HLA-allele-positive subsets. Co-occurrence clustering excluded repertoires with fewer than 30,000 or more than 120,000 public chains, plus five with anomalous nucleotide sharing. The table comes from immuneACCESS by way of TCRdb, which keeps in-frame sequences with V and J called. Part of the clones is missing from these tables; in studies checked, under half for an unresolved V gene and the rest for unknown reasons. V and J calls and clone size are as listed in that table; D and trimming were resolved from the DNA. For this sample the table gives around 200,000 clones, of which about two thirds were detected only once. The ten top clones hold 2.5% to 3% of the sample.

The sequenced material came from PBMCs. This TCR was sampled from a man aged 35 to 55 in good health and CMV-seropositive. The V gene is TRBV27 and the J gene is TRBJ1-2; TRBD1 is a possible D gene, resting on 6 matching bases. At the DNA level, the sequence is TGTGCCAGCAGTCCCAACAGGGTTGACTACACCTTC. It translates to CASSPNRVDYTF.